The sequence of this T cell receptor (beta chain) was determined in a study of T cell responses to AZD1222 COVID-19 vaccine. The method was immunoSEQ multiplex PCR; TCRdb's version includes in-frame clones alone and lacks a portion of them. The data show 100,000 to 150,000 clones, with less than 95% seen just once and 4.4% held by the top ten. Worth noting for this clone: Its antigen is unidentified.

Germline values: CDR1 LNHDA, CDR2 SQIVND (reference sequence). CDR3 size: 13 residues. V was pared by 3 bases and J by 1 base, with 7 bases between. Study outcomes and limitations: Spike-specific TCR breadth and depth rose after two AZD1222 doses. It should be noted that donors were predominantly white British and more often female, and clonal diversity was possibly underestimated.

The sequencing used peripheral blood, collected on day 0 of MenACWY control vaccination. This TCR was sampled from an adult in good health. The chain is built from TRBV19 and TRBJ2-7; D is unclear. Here the CDR3 reads CASSIGQSYEQYF. CDR3 nucleotides: TGTGCCAGTAGTATCGGCCAGTCCTACGAGCAGTACTTC.